This T cell receptor (beta chain) was retrieved from a study of stem cell transplantation in POMP-related autoinflammatory disease. Assay: immunoSEQ multiplex PCR; the TCRdb copy retains only in-frame clones and omits some. Among tens of thousands of clones, just over 90% were seen once, and the ten largest hold 0.55% to 0.85%. This CDR3 has 11 amino acids. The ends were cut back, 8 bases at V and 5 bases at J, with 9 bases in the middle. CDR1 and CDR2 (germline): ENHRY, SYGVKD. V gene TRBV10-3 combines with J gene TRBJ1-2; the D is unclear. The sample in question was CD4+ T cells from PBMCs, obtained after stem cell transplantation. The sequence derives from a human patient with POMP-related autoinflammation and immune dysregulation (PRAID). Some of the T cells may derive from the graft donor. The CDR3 DNA reads TGTGCCATCTCCGATGGATATGGCTACACCTTC. Protein sequence: CAISDGYGYTF.